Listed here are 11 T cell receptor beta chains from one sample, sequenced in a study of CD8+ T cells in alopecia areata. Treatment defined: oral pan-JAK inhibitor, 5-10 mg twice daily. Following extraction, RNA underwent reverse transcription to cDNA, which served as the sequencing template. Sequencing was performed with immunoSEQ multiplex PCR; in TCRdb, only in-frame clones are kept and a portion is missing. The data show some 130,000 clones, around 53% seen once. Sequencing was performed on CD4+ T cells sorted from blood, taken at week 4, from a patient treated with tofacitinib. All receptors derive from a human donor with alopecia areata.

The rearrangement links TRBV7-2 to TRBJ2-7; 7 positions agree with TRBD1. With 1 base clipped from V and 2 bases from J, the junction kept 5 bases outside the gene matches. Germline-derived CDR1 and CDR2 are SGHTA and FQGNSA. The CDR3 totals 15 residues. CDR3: CASSLDGQVAYEQYF. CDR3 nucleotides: TGTGCCAGCAGCTTAGACGGACAGGTAGCCTACGAGCAGTACTTC.

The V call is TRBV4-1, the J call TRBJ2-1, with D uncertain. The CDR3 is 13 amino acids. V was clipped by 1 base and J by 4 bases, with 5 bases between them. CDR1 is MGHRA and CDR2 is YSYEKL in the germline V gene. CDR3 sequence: CASSQAGYNEQFF. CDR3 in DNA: TGCGCCAGCAGCCAAGCCGGATACAATGAGCAGTTCTTC.

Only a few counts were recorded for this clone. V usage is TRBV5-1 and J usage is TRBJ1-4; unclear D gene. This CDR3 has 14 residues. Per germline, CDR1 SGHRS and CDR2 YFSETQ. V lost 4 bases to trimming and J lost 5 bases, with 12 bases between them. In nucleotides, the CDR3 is TGCGCCAGCAGCCTGACGGGAAGGAATGAAAAACTGTTTTTT. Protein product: CASSLTGRNEKLFF.

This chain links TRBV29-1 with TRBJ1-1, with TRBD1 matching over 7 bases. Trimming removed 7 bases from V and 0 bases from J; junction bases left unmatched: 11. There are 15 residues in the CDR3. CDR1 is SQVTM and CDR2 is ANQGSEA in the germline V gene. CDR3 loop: CSGRQGPLLNTEAFF. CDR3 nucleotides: TGCAGCGGGAGACAGGGACCCCTCTTGAACACTGAAGCTTTCTTT. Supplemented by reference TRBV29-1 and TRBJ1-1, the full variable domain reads SAVISQKPSRDICQRGTSLTIQCQVDSQVTMMFWYRQQPGQSLTLIATANQGSEATYESGFVIDKFPISRPNLTFSTLTVSNMSPEDSSIYLCSGRQGPLLNTEAFFGQGTRLTVV.

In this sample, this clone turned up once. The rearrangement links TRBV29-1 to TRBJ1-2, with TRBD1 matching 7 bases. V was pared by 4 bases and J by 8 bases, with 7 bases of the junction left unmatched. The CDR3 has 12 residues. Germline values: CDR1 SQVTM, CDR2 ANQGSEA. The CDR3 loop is CSVVGQLRGYTF. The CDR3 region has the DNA TGCAGCGTTGTGGGACAGCTGCGCGGCTACACCTTC.

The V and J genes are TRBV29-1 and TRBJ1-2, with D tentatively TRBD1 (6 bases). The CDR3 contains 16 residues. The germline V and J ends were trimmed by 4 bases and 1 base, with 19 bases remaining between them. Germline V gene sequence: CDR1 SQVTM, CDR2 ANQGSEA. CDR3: CSVGPLGGNSNYGYTF. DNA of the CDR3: TGCAGCGTTGGTCCCCTAGGGGGTAACAGTAACTATGGCTACACCTTC.

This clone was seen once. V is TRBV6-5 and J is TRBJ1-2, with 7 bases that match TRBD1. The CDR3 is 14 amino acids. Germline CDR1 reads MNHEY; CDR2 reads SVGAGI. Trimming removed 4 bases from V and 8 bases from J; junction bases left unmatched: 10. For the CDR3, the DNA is TGTGCCAGCAGTTCGGGACAGTCCTTACGGGGCTACACCTTC. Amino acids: CASSSGQSLRGYTF.

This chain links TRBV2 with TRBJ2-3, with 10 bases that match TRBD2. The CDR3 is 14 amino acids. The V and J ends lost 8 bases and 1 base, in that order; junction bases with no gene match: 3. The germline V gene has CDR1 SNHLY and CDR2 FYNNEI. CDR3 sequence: CASRGTSGTDTQYF. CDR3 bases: TGTGCCAGCCGAGGGACTAGCGGCACAGATACGCAGTATTTT.

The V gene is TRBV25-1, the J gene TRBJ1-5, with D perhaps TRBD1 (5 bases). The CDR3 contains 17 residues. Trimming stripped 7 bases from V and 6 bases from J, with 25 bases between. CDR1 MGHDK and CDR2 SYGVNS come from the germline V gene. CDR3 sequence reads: CASTLNPTSGQGQPQHF. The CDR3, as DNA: TGTGCCAGCACCCTGAACCCGACATCGGGGCAGGGTCAGCCCCAGCATTTT.

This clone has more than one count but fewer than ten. Here the CDR3 reads CASSKGGVPYGYTF. CDR3 nucleotide sequence: TGTGCCAGCAGTAAGGGAGGGGTCCCCTATGGCTACACCTTC. The genes are TRBV6-5 and TRBJ1-2; D perhaps matches TRBD1 (5 bases). This CDR3 has 14 residues. In germline, CDR1 is MNHEY, CDR2 SVGAGI. V was cut by 5 bases and J by 4 bases, with 14 bases left in between.

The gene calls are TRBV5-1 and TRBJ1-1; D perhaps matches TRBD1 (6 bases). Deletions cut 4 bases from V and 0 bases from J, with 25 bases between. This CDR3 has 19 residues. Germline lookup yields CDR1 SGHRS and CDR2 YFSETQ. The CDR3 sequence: CASSRSPVSGGVMNTEAFF. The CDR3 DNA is TGCGCCAGCAGCAGATCTCCCGTTAGCGGGGGCGTAATGAACACTGAAGCTTTCTTT. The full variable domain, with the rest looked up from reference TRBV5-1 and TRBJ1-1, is KAGVTQTPRYLIKTRGQQVTLSCSPISGHRSVSWYQQTPGQGLQFLFEYFSETQRNKGNFPGRFSGRQFSNSRSEMNVSTLELGDSALYLCASSRSPVSGGVMNTEAFFGQGTRLTVV.